The 29 T cell receptor beta chains in this list originate from one sample, sequenced in a study of blood T cell repertoires in COVID-19. Sequencing was performed with immunoSEQ multiplex PCR; in TCRdb, only in-frame clones are kept and a portion is missing. Of about 130,000 clones in the sample, 80% to 85% are singletons; the top ten hold 3.5% to 4.5%. The source material was peripheral blood. The receptors here all came from a woman in her forties or fifties with acute or convalescent COVID-19.

The chain employs TRBV6-5 and TRBJ1-2; a possible D gene is TRBD1 (6 bases). With 10 bases removed from V and 7 bases from J, the gap between germline ends came to 19 bases. CDR3 length equals 13 residues. From germline, CDR1 is MNHEY and CDR2 SVGAGI. The CDR3 DNA is TGTGCCACCGAAGACAGGTCCGCCGGTGGCTACACCTTC. This codes for CATEDRSAGGYTF.

The V gene is TRBV27, the J gene TRBJ2-1, with 11 bases lining up with TRBD2. The CDR3 has 16 residues. From germline, CDR1 is MNHEY and CDR2 SMNVEV (reference sequence). V lost 5 bases and J lost 6; bases outside the gene matches: 9. In DNA form, the CDR3 reads TGTGCCAGCAGTCCACTAGCGGGAGTACCCCTCAATGAGCAGTTCTTC. It specifies CASSPLAGVPLNEQFF.

The chain uses TRBV5-8 and TRBJ2-1, with 8 positions matching TRBD1. Germline V gene lookup returns CDR1 SGHTS and CDR2 YDEGEE. The CDR3 runs 15 residues. After removal of 2 bases from V and 7 bases from J, the junction contained 8 bases not matched to a gene. The CDR3, as DNA: TGTGCCAGCAGCTTATGGGGGACAGGCATTAATGAGCAGTTCTTC. Translated, it gives CASSLWGTGINEQFF.

This chain connects TRBV27 to TRBJ2-7; 8 bases are shared with TRBD1. CDR1 MNHEY and CDR2 SMNVEV come from the germline V gene (reference sequence). This CDR3 contains 12 residues. Trimming removed 2 bases from V and 6 bases from J; junction bases left unmatched: 0. The CDR3 sequence: CASSLTGGEQYF. The CDR3 DNA follows: TGTGCCAGCAGTTTAACAGGGGGCGAGCAGTACTTC.

This clone is a singleton in its sample. This chain connects TRBV5-4 to TRBJ2-1; D ambiguous. V was clipped by 2 bases and J by 4 bases, with 4 bases between them. The length of the CDR3 is 12 residues. Germline lookup yields CDR1 SGHNT and CDR2 YYREEE (reference sequence). CDR3 bases: TGTGCCAGCAGCTTCCCTTACAATGAGCAGTTCTTC. Translation: CASSFPYNEQFF.

This clone was counted only a few times. The chain combines TRBV27 with TRBJ1-5; D not certain. The CDR3 totals 18 residues. Between the trimmed V and J ends, which lost 4 bases and 3 bases, there was a span of 22 bases. Germline loops: CDR1 MNHEY, CDR2 SMNVEV (reference sequence). The CDR3 coding sequence is TGTGCCAGCAGTTCGGACTACCATCGGGCTTCTACCAATCAGCCCCAGCATTTT. It encodes CASSSDYHRASTNQPQHF.

This chain connects TRBV7-9 to TRBJ2-7, with 7 positions matching TRBD1. The length of the CDR3 is 13 residues. V trimming: 0 bases; J trimming: 13 bases; junction bases outside the gene matches: 9. Germline V gene sequence: CDR1 SEHNR, CDR2 FQNEAQ (reference sequence). This CDR3 reads CASSLASQGKSYF. DNA for the CDR3: TGTGCCAGCAGCTTAGCTTCACAGGGGAAGTCTTACTTC. Combining the CDR3 with reference TRBV7-9 and TRBJ2-7 gives the whole variable domain DTGVSQNPRHKITKRGQNVTFRCDPISEHNRLYWYRQTLGQGPEFLTYFQNEAQLEKSRLLSDRFSAERPKGSFSTLEIQRTEQGDSAMYLCASSLASQGKSYFGPGTRLTVT.

This clone was detected a few times. Other DNA sequences in this sample translate to the same CDR3. The chain has TRBV5-1 and TRBJ1-1; the match to TRBD1 covers 8 bases. The V gene's germline CDR1 is SGHRS and CDR2 YFSETQ. The CDR3 has 14 residues. After removal of 4 bases from V and 2 bases from J, the junction contained 4 bases not matched to a gene. Written as DNA, the CDR3 is TGCGCCAGCAGCGCCGGGACAGGAAACACTGAAGCTTTCTTT. Translated: CASSAGTGNTEAFF.

The V and J genes are TRBV30 and TRBJ2-3; D not certain. This CDR3 has 14 residues. V dropped 3 bases and J dropped 3 bases, with 13 bases sitting between them. Per germline, CDR1 GTSNPN and CDR2 SVGIG (reference sequence). CDR3 nucleotide sequence: TGTGCCTGGAGCCGGCTGCAGGATACAGATACGCAGTATTTT. Residues: CAWSRLQDTDTQYF.

The chain employs TRBV19 and TRBJ2-3; 9 nucleotides align to TRBD2. The length of the CDR3 is 15 residues. Germline values: CDR1 LNHDA, CDR2 SQIVND (reference sequence). The trim removed 6 bases at V and 4 bases at J, leaving 8 bases unmatched. The CDR3 DNA sequence: TGTGCCAGTAGGAGCAGCGGGAGGAGGGCAGATACGCAGTATTTT. Translating gives CASRSSGRRADTQYF.

V usage is TRBV5-1 and J usage is TRBJ2-1, with a possible D match to TRBD2 (6 bases). The V gene's germline CDR1 is SGHRS and CDR2 YFSETQ. V was pared by 0 bases and J by 5 bases, with 12 bases between. This CDR3 spans 15 amino acids. CDR3 residues: CASSLDGRNHNEQFF. The DNA of the CDR3 is TGCGCCAGCAGCTTGGACGGGAGAAACCACAATGAGCAGTTCTTC.

The chain couples TRBV5-6 to TRBJ2-7, with a possible D match to TRBD2 (5 bases). V was cut by 0 bases and J by 4 bases, with 14 bases left in between. The CDR3 has 15 residues. Germline-derived CDR1 and CDR2 are SGHDT and YYEEEE. The CDR3 nucleotides read TGTGCCAGCAGCTTGGCGTCCGGGAACGGATACGAGCAGTACTTC. Translated: CASSLASGNGYEQYF.

The chain joins TRBV30 to TRBJ2-2; D unclear. The length of the CDR3 is 13 residues. The germline V gene has CDR1 GTSNPN and CDR2 SVGIG (reference sequence). V was trimmed by 0 bases and J by 7 bases, leaving 9 bases between them. The CDR3 region has the DNA TGTGCCTGGAGTGTCAGGCTGGACGGGGAGCTGTTTTTT. Amino acids: CAWSVRLDGELFF.

This clone showed up just once. The V and J genes are TRBV2 and TRBJ1-1, with D maybe TRBD1 (6 bases). The CDR3 has 15 amino acids. The germline V gene encodes CDR1 SNHLY and CDR2 FYNNEI. Trimming pared 6 bases from V and 1 base from J, leaving 15 bases between. The CDR3 coding sequence is TGTGCCAGCAGGAGAGGGACAACACCGAACACTGAAGCTTTCTTT. Protein product: CASRRGTTPNTEAFF.

The rearrangement uses TRBV11-2 and TRBJ2-7, with a tentative D call TRBD2 (5 bases). The CDR3 spans 17 residues. The V gene lost 5 bases and the J gene lost 0 bases, with 20 bases spanning the gap. CDR1 and CDR2 (germline): SGHAT, FQNNGV. The CDR3 reads CASSPPERWTVSYEQYF. The CDR3 DNA follows: TGTGCCAGCAGCCCCCCTGAGCGGTGGACCGTCTCCTACGAGCAGTACTTC. The full variable domain, rest sourced from reference TRBV11-2 and TRBJ2-7, is EAGVAQSPRYKIIEKRQSVAFWCNPISGHATLYWYQQILGQGPKLLIQFQNNGVVDDSQLPKDRFSAERLKGVDSTLKIQPAKLEDSAVYLCASSPPERWTVSYEQYFGPGTRLTVT.

The chain recombines TRBV28 with TRBJ1-3; D is ambiguous. CDR3 size: 15 residues. The germline V and J ends were trimmed by 9 bases and 0 bases, with 15 bases remaining between them. Per the germline V gene, CDR1 is MDHEN and CDR2 is SYDVKM. The CDR3 DNA reads as TGTGCCAGTATTGGGTTATGGAGCTCTGGAAACACCATATATTTT. Protein product: CASIGLWSSGNTIYF.

CDR3 sequence (DNA): TGTGCCAGTAGTACGCGACAGGGTTTGGATCAGCCCCAGCATTTT. This translates into CASSTRQGLDQPQHF. The rearrangement links TRBV19 to TRBJ1-5; 7 nucleotides match TRBD1. This CDR3 region has 15 residues. Unmatched junction bases numbered 8, after V lost 4 bases and J lost 5 bases. The germline gives CDR1 LNHDA, CDR2 SQIVND (reference sequence).

There are a few counts of this clone. This sequence joins TRBV5-1 and TRBJ1-2; TRBD1 might be the D (5 bases). The CDR3 contains 13 residues. V dropped 3 bases and J dropped 8 bases, with 14 bases sitting between them. Germline loops: CDR1 SGHRS, CDR2 YFSETQ. CDR3 bases: TGCGCCAGCAGCTCCCTCGGGGGACCGGGCTACACCTTC. It specifies CASSSLGGPGYTF.

The rearrangement links TRBV7-9 to TRBJ2-6, with 7 bases lining up with TRBD1. Germline-derived CDR1 and CDR2 are SEHNR and FQNEAQ (reference sequence). The CDR3 is made up of 19 amino acids. V dropped 1 base and J dropped 0; count of bases not matched to a gene: 9. The CDR3 sequence is CASSLGPTGRPSGANVLTF. CDR3 in DNA: TGTGCCAGCAGCTTAGGACCGACAGGGCGCCCCTCTGGGGCCAACGTCCTGACTTTC.

This clone has more than one count but fewer than ten. The chain employs TRBV29-1 and TRBJ1-1; 7 bases line up with TRBD1. Germline V gene sequence: CDR1 SQVTM, CDR2 ANQGSEA. The CDR3 consists of 13 residues. The J segment lost 2 bases and the V segment lost 7 bases, leaving 7 bases of the junction unmatched. The CDR3 protein is CSASYRGNTEAFF. DNA of the CDR3: TGCAGCGCCTCTTACAGGGGTAACACTGAAGCTTTCTTT.

The chain carries TRBV2 and TRBJ1-5, with TRBD1 matching over 8 bases. The CDR3 consists of 14 residues. Germline CDR1 and CDR2: SNHLY and FYNNEI. The V and J ends lost 7 bases and 6 bases, in that order; junction bases with no gene match: 8. This CDR3 is CASTLQGVGQPQHF. In DNA, the CDR3 is TGTGCCAGCACCTTACAGGGGGTAGGTCAGCCCCAGCATTTT.

The chain has TRBV18 and TRBJ1-1; D might be TRBD1 (6 bases). This CDR3 contains 14 residues. V dropped 4 bases and J dropped 7 bases, with 16 bases sitting between them. The germline CDR1 and CDR2 sequences are KGHSH and LQKENI. CDR3 protein: CASSRAGEGFEAFF. Here the CDR3 DNA reads TGTGCCAGCTCACGGGCAGGGGAGGGTTTTGAAGCTTTCTTT.

The rearrangement links TRBV25-1 to TRBJ2-2, with D unresolved. Germline assignment: CDR1 MGHDK and CDR2 SYGVNS. This CDR3 comprises 12 residues. V gave up 6 bases and J gave up 2 bases, with 4 bases separating them. The CDR3 region has the DNA TGTGCCAGCAGCTATAACACCGGGGAGCTGTTTTTT. It yields the protein CASSYNTGELFF.

This rearrangement joins TRBV7-3 to TRBJ2-1; no firm D call. Trimming pared 5 bases from V and 2 bases from J, leaving 13 bases between. The germline gives CDR1 SGHTA, CDR2 FQGTGA. The CDR3 has 15 residues. The CDR3 DNA reads as TGTGCCAGCAGCCCCGCCGCGAGGACCTACAATGAGCAGTTCTTC. This translates into CASSPAARTYNEQFF.

This clone was seen a few times. The chain combines TRBV7-9 with TRBJ2-7; a possible D gene is TRBD2 (5 bases). Germline values: CDR1 SEHNR, CDR2 FQNEAQ (reference sequence). V was pared by 3 bases and J by 6 bases, with 9 bases between. This CDR3 is 12 amino acids long. DNA of the CDR3: TGTGCCAGCAGCTTCCTAGCTGCCGAGCAGTACTTC. Translation gives CASSFLAAEQYF.

The V gene is TRBV5-1, the J gene TRBJ1-6, with 7 bases identical to TRBD1. Germline V gene lookup returns CDR1 SGHRS and CDR2 YFSETQ. V gave up 0 bases and J gave up 13 bases; unmatched junction bases: 7. The CDR3 length is 14 residues. CDR3: CASSLEGQATPLHF. The CDR3 bases are TGCGCCAGCAGCTTGGAAGGACAGGCGACTCCCCTCCACTTT.

The J gene is TRBJ2-2, the V gene TRBV7-3, with 7 bases that match TRBD2. V trimming: 8 bases; J trimming: 0 bases; junction bases outside the gene matches: 6. The CDR3 spans 15 residues. The V gene's germline CDR1 is SGHTA and CDR2 FQGTGA. As DNA, the CDR3 is TGTGCCAGCGGGCGGGAGACCGCGAACACCGGGGAGCTGTTTTTT. Translated: CASGRETANTGELFF.

This clone was seen more than once but under ten times. V usage is TRBV10-1 and J usage is TRBJ2-3; the match to TRBD2 covers 13 bases. The CDR3 extends over 16 amino acids. Losses at the gene ends were 2 bases for V and 5 bases for J; bases not matched to a gene: 4. Germline lookup yields CDR1 WNHNN and CDR2 SYGVQD (reference sequence). For the CDR3, the DNA is TGCGCCAGCAGTGAGGGGACTAGCGGGACTGGAGATACGCAGTATTTT. Translated: CASSEGTSGTGDTQYF.

The chain carries TRBV18 and TRBJ1-2; D not certain. V lost 0 bases, J lost 5 bases, and 10 bases lay in between. Germline V gene data show CDR1 as KGHSH and CDR2 as LQKENI. The CDR3 has 14 residues. CDR3 in DNA: TGTGCCAGCTCACCACCGGAAAAACAGTATGGCTACACCTTC. As protein: CASSPPEKQYGYTF.